Presented here are 29 T cell receptor beta chains from one specimen sequenced in a study of blood T cell repertoires in COVID-19. The protocol was immunoSEQ multiplex PCR, while the TCRdb copy is restricted to in-frame clones and leaves out a portion. Here the sample spans some 70,000 clones, just over 85% being singletons. Sequencing used peripheral blood. These receptors originate from an older woman with acute or convalescent COVID-19.

The chain recombines TRBV6-5 with TRBJ1-1; D uncertain. V gave up 6 bases and J gave up 8 bases, with 13 bases separating them. Germline CDR1 is MNHEY and CDR2 is SVGAGI. The CDR3 sequence is 12 residues long. The CDR3 loop reads CASSQAGREAFF. In DNA form, the CDR3 reads TGTGCCAGCAGCCAGGCAGGCCGCGAAGCTTTCTTT.

The V and J genes are TRBV4-1 and TRBJ2-1; 7 bases are shared with TRBD1. Germline lookup yields CDR1 MGHRA and CDR2 YSYEKL. V lost 4 bases, J lost 0 bases, and 21 bases stayed unmatched. The CDR3 consists of 21 residues. CDR3 bases: TGCGCCAGCAGCCTAAGATGGTCCCCTCTCGACAGGGCGAGCTCCTACAATGAGCAGTTCTTC. It translates to CASSLRWSPLDRASSYNEQFF.

Concerning this clone: Other DNA sequences from this sample encode an identical CDR3 as well. The V gene is TRBV6-5, the J gene TRBJ1-1, with D perhaps matching TRBD1 (5 bases). This CDR3 is built from 14 residues. Germline V CDR1 and CDR2: MNHEY, SVGAGI. Trimming stripped 2 bases from V and 6 bases from J, with 13 bases between. Written as DNA, the CDR3 is TGTGCCAGCAGTTACACCGGACAAGGCGCTGAAGCTTTCTTT. As protein: CASSYTGQGAEAFF.

The V gene is TRBV3-1 (or the pseudogene TRBV3-2), the J gene TRBJ1-5, with 7 nucleotides matching TRBD1. The CDR3 is 16 amino acids. Germline CDR1 reads LGHDT; CDR2 reads YNNKEL (reference sequence). Germline trimming cut 4 bases from V and 6 bases from J; bases unmatched to any gene: 12. The CDR3 sequence is CASSPPRGTAPQPQHF. CDR3 coding DNA: TGTGCCAGCAGCCCTCCAAGGGGGACAGCGCCTCAGCCCCAGCATTTT.

This CDR3 reads CASRGGRAGSSYNEQFF. CDR3 nucleotide sequence: TGCGCCAGCAGGGGCGGGAGGGCCGGAAGCTCCTACAATGAGCAGTTCTTC. The V call is TRBV5-1, the J call TRBJ2-1, with 9 bases matching TRBD2. Germline values: CDR1 SGHRS, CDR2 YFSETQ. Germline trimming cut 5 bases from V and 0 bases from J; bases unmatched to any gene: 9. The CDR3 is 17 residues long.

The chain carries TRBV4-1 and TRBJ1-2; perhaps TRBD1 as D (6 bases). Deletions cut 1 base from V and 5 bases from J, with 11 bases between. The CDR3 extends over 14 amino acids. Per germline, CDR1 MGHRA and CDR2 YSYEKL. The CDR3 DNA follows: TGCGCCAGCAGCCAAGCCACAGGGTTATATGGCTACACCTTC. Protein product: CASSQATGLYGYTF.

Remarks on this clone: The identical CDR3 is also encoded by other nucleotide sequences in the sample. The J gene is TRBJ2-2, the V gene TRBV27, with 7 nucleotides matching TRBD2. The CDR3 loop spans 15 amino acids. Germline loops: CDR1 MNHEY, CDR2 SMNVEV (reference sequence). Losses at the gene ends were 6 bases for V and 1 base for J; bases not matched to a gene: 5. The CDR3 sequence is CASSWGGVNTGELFF. The CDR3 coding sequence is TGTGCCAGCAGCTGGGGGGGGGTGAACACCGGGGAGCTGTTTTTT.

The CDR3 spells CASSYPSGEAGDEQFF. The CDR3 bases are TGTGCCAGCAGCTACCCTAGCGGAGAGGCGGGCGATGAGCAGTTCTTC. The chain joins TRBV7-8 to TRBJ2-1, with TRBD2 matching 7 bases. The trim removed 4 bases at V and 8 bases at J, leaving 14 bases unmatched. This CDR3 has 16 amino acids. Germline V gene sequence: CDR1 SGHVS, CDR2 FQNEAQ.

CDR3 residues: CASRSFPGQGNYGYTF. The CDR3 bases are TGTGCCAGCAGATCTTTCCCGGGACAGGGGAACTATGGCTACACCTTC. The chain has TRBV28 and TRBJ1-2; TRBD1 matches at 10 bases. Per germline, CDR1 MDHEN and CDR2 SYDVKM. This CDR3 region has 16 residues. V shed 6 bases and J 2 bases; nucleotides not matched to a gene: 9.

The chain uses TRBV4-1 and TRBJ1-3; D is unresolved. The length of the CDR3 is 14 residues. Trimming took off 1 base at V and 2 bases at J, with 6 bases between the two ends. CDR1 and CDR2 (germline): MGHRA, YSYEKL. CDR3 sequence: CASSQAFAGNTIYF. In DNA, the CDR3 is TGCGCCAGCAGCCAAGCCTTCGCTGGAAACACCATATATTTT.

This clone was seen just once. This chain uses TRBV24-1 with TRBJ2-2; no clear D. With 4 bases removed from V and 5 bases from J, the gap between germline ends came to 13 bases. This CDR3 has 15 residues. The V gene's germline CDR1 is KGHDR and CDR2 SFDVKD. In nucleotides, the CDR3 is TGTGCCACCAGTGAAAGCGCCTTTAAAACCGGGGAGCTGTTTTTT. Amino acid sequence: CATSESAFKTGELFF.

This chain connects TRBV6-2 or TRBV6-3 to TRBJ2-7; tentative D call: TRBD1 (6 bases). This CDR3 comprises 14 residues. CDR1 is MNHEY and CDR2 is SVGEGT in the germline V gene. Trimming removed 3 bases from V and 3 bases from J, with 12 bases in between. The DNA of the CDR3 is TGTGCCAGCAGTTATCCGGACAGCAACTACGAGCAGTACTTC. The encoded protein is CASSYPDSNYEQYF.

This clone was counted between two and nine times. The V gene is TRBV2, the J gene TRBJ1-5, with a tentative D call TRBD1 (6 bases). The CDR3 is 12 amino acids. V was pared by 7 bases and J by 7 bases, with 11 bases between. Germline V gene data show CDR1 as SNHLY and CDR2 as FYNNEI. CDR3 loop: CASTGQGQPQHF. The DNA for the CDR3 is TGTGCCAGCACTGGGCAGGGGCAGCCCCAGCATTTT. The full variable domain, with the rest looked up from reference TRBV2 and TRBJ1-5, is EPEVTQTPSHQVTQMGQEVILRCVPISNHLYFYWYRQILGQKVEFLVSFYNNEISEKSEIFDDQFSVERPDGSNFTLKIRSTKLEDSAMYFCASTGQGQPQHFGDGTRLSIL.

The chain employs TRBV15 and TRBJ1-1; 10 positions match TRBD1. Germline values: CDR1 LNHNV, CDR2 YYDKDF (reference sequence). Losses at the gene ends were 3 bases for V and 1 base for J; bases not matched to a gene: 5. The CDR3 runs to 16 residues. The CDR3 here is CATSRGGDRGNTEAFF. The CDR3, as DNA: TGTGCCACCAGCAGGGGCGGGGACAGGGGGAACACTGAAGCTTTCTTT.

The CDR3 DNA sequence: TGTGCCAGCAGCTCCGGGACAGGGAGAGATACGCAGTATTTT. It yields the protein CASSSGTGRDTQYF. The rearrangement joins TRBV7-2 to TRBJ2-3; 9 nucleotides match TRBD1. The ends lost 4 bases at V and 5 bases at J; junction bases unmatched: 4. The CDR3 consists of 14 residues. Germline V CDR1 and CDR2: SGHTA, FQGNSA.

A few counts support this clone. The chain combines TRBV5-6 with TRBJ1-6; 10 bases are a match to TRBD1. Germline V gives CDR1 SGHDT, CDR2 YYEEEE. Trimming cost V 4 bases and J 7 bases; bases outside gene matches: 2. The CDR3 contains 14 residues. The CDR3 DNA is TGTGCCAGCAGCACGGGACAGGGGAATTCACCCCTCCACTTT. Protein product: CASSTGQGNSPLHF.

The rearrangement uses TRBV7-9 and TRBJ1-4; D uncertain. V was cut by 5 bases and J by 6 bases, with 7 bases left in between. The length of the CDR3 is 12 residues. CDR1 SEHNR and CDR2 FQNEAQ come from the germline V gene (reference sequence). The CDR3 DNA is TGTGCCAGCAGCCCCGTTGATGAAAAACTGTTTTTT. Encoded protein: CASSPVDEKLFF.

The chain joins TRBV29-1 to TRBJ2-7, with 9 nucleotides matching TRBD1. The CDR3 is made up of 13 amino acids. V was clipped by 6 bases and J by 5 bases; unmatched bases: 8. Germline-derived CDR1 and CDR2 are SQVTM and ANQGSEA. The CDR3 protein is CSVGDREVDEQYF. CDR3 coding DNA: TGCAGCGTGGGGGACAGGGAGGTCGACGAGCAGTACTTC.

The V call is TRBV5-6, the J call TRBJ1-2, with TRBD1 as a possible D gene (6 bases). V was shortened by 4 bases and J by 3 bases, with 19 bases between the two germline ends. This CDR3 has 16 amino acids. Germline CDR1 SGHDT, CDR2 YYEEEE. The CDR3 DNA is TGTGCCAGCAGCGCCCAGGCAGGACAGTTCTACTATGGCTACACCTTC. It yields the protein CASSAQAGQFYYGYTF.

The rearrangement uses TRBV5-5 and TRBJ1-5; 7 bases match TRBD1. The CDR3 consists of 14 residues. Trimming removed 4 bases from V and 9 bases from J; junction bases left unmatched: 10. CDR1 and CDR2 (germline): SGHKS, YYEKEE (reference sequence). In nucleotides, the CDR3 is TGTGCCAGCAGCCTCGACAGGGCTCAATGGCCCCAGCATTTT. This sequence encodes CASSLDRAQWPQHF.

The rearrangement joins TRBV7-8 to TRBJ2-5; 9 positions match TRBD1. The CDR3 spans 17 residues. Germline V gives CDR1 SGHVS, CDR2 FQNEAQ. J gave up 7 bases and V 7 bases, and 19 bases lay outside the gene matches. The CDR3 loop reads CASKPTPPGQGLGTQYF. CDR3 nucleotide sequence: TGTGCCAGCAAACCTACCCCTCCGGGACAGGGTCTCGGGACCCAGTACTTC.

As DNA, the CDR3 is TGTGCCACCAGCAGGGCCGGGACTAGCGGGAGGGCCGCAAATGAGCAGTTCTTC. Translation: CATSRAGTSGRAANEQFF. The chain links TRBV15 to TRBJ2-1; 16 bases fit TRBD2. This CDR3 is 18 amino acids long. Germline lookup yields CDR1 LNHNV and CDR2 YYDKDF (reference sequence). The V segment lost 3 bases and the J segment 7 bases; nucleotides outside the gene matches: 9.

The rearrangement joins TRBV6-2 or TRBV6-3 to TRBJ2-5; no clear D. Germline loops: CDR1 MNHEY, CDR2 SVGEGT. V dropped 0 bases and J dropped 4 bases, with 12 bases sitting between them. This CDR3 has 15 residues. CDR3 sequence: CASSYSSGLGETQYF. CDR3 sequence (DNA): TGTGCCAGCAGTTACTCTTCCGGGTTAGGAGAGACCCAGTACTTC.

The chain combines TRBV19 with TRBJ1-2; possibly TRBD1 for D (6 bases). Germline V gives CDR1 LNHDA, CDR2 SQIVND (reference sequence). V was clipped by 5 bases and J by 0 bases, with 16 bases between them. The CDR3 spans 16 residues. The CDR3 reads CASSRRTVTPNYGYTF. The CDR3 DNA reads as TGTGCCAGTAGTCGGAGGACAGTAACTCCTAACTATGGCTACACCTTC.

The V gene is TRBV7-9, the J gene TRBJ1-2; TRBD1 might be the D (5 bases). The CDR3 totals 13 residues. Germline V gene sequence: CDR1 SEHNR, CDR2 FQNEAQ (reference sequence). V lost 0 bases and J 6 bases, leaving 8 bases between the germline ends. The CDR3 protein is CASSLAGADGYTF. The CDR3 DNA reads as TGTGCCAGCAGCTTAGCAGGGGCAGATGGCTACACCTTC.

The genes are TRBV11-1 and TRBJ1-4; 8 positions match TRBD1. Germline trimming cut 5 bases from V and 7 bases from J; bases unmatched to any gene: 6. CDR3 length equals 14 residues. CDR1 is SGHAT and CDR2 is FQDESV in the germline V gene (reference sequence). The CDR3 reads CASSPDRVSEKLFF. Here the CDR3 DNA reads TGTGCCAGCAGCCCGGACAGGGTGTCTGAAAAACTGTTTTTT.

This clone was recorded once. The genes are TRBV9 and TRBJ1-1, with 7 positions matching TRBD1. V lost 4 bases, J lost 0 bases, and 9 bases stayed unmatched. From germline, CDR1 is SGDLS and CDR2 YYNGEE. The CDR3 spans 16 residues. The CDR3: CASSLRDSYMNTEAFF. The CDR3 DNA reads as TGTGCCAGCAGCCTCAGGGACAGTTACATGAACACTGAAGCTTTCTTT.

The chain joins TRBV11-3 to TRBJ1-1, with 7 nucleotides matching TRBD1. With 8 bases clipped from V and 1 base from J, the junction kept 4 bases outside the gene matches. Germline loops: CDR1 SGHNT, CDR2 YENEEA. CDR3 length: 13 residues. The CDR3 DNA reads TGTGCCAGCGGACAGGCCAGGAACACTGAAGCTTTCTTT. The encoded protein is CASGQARNTEAFF.

The chain uses TRBV4-1 and TRBJ2-4, with 11 bases fitting TRBD2. The germline gives CDR1 MGHRA, CDR2 YSYEKL. This CDR3 spans 17 amino acids. V lost 3 bases, J lost 7 bases, and 11 bases stayed unmatched. The CDR3: CASSHIISGGVPNIQYF. CDR3 DNA: TGCGCCAGCAGCCACATCATTAGCGGGGGGGTACCGAACATTCAGTACTTC.